This entry describes one TCR beta chain. Selected positively for CCR7 and CD45RO-negative, naive CD8 cells excluded terminally differentiated effector memory CD45RA+ cells. This record belongs to a study of shared clonotypes between healthy human individuals. Turning to the study itself: Each donor's CD8 memory used one plate, CD8 naive two, each CD4 subset three.

Measured with immunoSEQ multiplex PCR; TCRdb has only the in-frame clones, and not every one. The sample has millions of clones, 90% to 95% seen once. J was trimmed by 8 bases and V by 5 bases; bases with no gene match: 14. The CDR3 contains 15 residues. The germline CDR1 and CDR2 sequences are SGHAT and FQNNGV. This clonotype was obtained from a man aged 18 to 29 in good health. Some clones in this sample may be carry-over from other donors' samples. The specimen was naive CD8+ T cells from PBMCs. This chain uses TRBV11-2 with TRBJ1-2; 7 bases are shared with TRBD1. The CDR3 DNA sequence: TGTGCCAGCAGCGAGCCCGGGACAGCTCCCGGAGGCTACACCTTC. Amino acids: CASSEPGTAPGGYTF.